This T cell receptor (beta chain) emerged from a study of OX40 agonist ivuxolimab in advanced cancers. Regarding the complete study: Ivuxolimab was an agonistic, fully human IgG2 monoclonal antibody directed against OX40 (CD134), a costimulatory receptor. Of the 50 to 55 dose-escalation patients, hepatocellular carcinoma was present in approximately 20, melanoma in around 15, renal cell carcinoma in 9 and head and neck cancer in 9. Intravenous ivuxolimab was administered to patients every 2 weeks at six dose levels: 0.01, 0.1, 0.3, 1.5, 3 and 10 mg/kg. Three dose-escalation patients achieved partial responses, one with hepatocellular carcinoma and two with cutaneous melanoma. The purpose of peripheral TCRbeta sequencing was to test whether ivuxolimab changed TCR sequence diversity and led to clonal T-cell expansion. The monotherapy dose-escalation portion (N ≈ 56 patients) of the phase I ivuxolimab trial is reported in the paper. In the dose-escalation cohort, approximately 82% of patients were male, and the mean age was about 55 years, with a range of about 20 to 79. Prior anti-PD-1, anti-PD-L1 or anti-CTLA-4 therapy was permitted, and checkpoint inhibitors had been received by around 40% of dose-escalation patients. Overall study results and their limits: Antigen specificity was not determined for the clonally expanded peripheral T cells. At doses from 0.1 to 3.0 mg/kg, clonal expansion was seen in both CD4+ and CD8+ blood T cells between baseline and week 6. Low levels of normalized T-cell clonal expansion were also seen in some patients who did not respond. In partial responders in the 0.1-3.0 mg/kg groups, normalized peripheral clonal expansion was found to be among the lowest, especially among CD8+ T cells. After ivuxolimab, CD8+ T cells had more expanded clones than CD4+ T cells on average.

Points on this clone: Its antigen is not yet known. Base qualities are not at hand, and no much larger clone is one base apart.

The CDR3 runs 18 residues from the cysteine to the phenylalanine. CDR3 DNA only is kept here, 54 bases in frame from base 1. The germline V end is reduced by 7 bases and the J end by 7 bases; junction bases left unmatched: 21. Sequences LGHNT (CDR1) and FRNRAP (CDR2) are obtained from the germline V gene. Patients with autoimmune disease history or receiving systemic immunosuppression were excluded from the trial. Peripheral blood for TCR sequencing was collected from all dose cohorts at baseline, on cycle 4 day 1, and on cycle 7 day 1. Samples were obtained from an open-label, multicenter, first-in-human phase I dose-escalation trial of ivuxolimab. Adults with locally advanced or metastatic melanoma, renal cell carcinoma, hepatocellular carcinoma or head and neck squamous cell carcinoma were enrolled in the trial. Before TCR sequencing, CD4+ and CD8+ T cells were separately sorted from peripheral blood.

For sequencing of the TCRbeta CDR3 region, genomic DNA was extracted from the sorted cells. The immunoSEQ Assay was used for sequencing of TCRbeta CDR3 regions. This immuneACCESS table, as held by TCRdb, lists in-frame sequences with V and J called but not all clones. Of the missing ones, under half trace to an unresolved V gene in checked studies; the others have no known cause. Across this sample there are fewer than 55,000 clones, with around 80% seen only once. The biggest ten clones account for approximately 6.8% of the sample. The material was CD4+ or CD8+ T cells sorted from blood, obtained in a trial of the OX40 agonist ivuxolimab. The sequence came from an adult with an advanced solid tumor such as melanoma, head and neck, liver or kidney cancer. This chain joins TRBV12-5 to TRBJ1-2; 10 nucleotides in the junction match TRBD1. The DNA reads TGTGCTAGTGCTATCTCAGTTCTACGGGACAGGGGACTTGGTGGCTACACCTTC. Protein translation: CASAISVLRDRGLGGYTF.